This T cell receptor (delta chain) was obtained from a study of gammadelta T cells in human blood (dated by TCRdb to about 2020). Findings and caveats that apply to the study as a whole: According to the study, polyclonal expansion of innate gamma-delta T cells right after birth appeared to be driven by microbial exposure.

The CDR3 holds 18 amino acids from the cysteine to the phenylalanine. The CDR3 DNA has 54 bases and is translated from base 1. Between the V and J ends, shortened by 5 bases and 0 bases respectively, the junction contains 16 bases. The germline V gene sets CDR1 to GEAIGNYY and CDR2 to EKD. This clone is described as large (0.1 to 1%). Its antigen remains undetermined. Base qualities are not recorded, but no much larger clone differs from it by a single base. The library was produced with RT-PCR. The sequencer was an Illumina MiSeq. Via CATT, TCRdb reprocessed the public reads, and rows with identical DNA were then joined. The sample records more than 300 delta-chain clones, more than 7% of which are singletons. Of the sample, 35% to 40% is held by the ten largest clones.

The sequencing sample was made of Vgamma9Vdelta2 gamma-delta T cells from infant blood. In this chain, TRDV2 is recombined with TRDJ3; a weak D assignment points to TRDD3 (7 bases agree). This sequence originates from a human donor. The nucleotide sequence reads TGTGCCTGTGTCCTACTGGGGATGAGCTCCTGGGACACCCGACAGATGTTTTTC. This encodes CACVLLGMSSWDTRQMFF.